This T cell receptor beta chain was identified during a study of cytomegalovirus exposure and HLA in healthy donors. Study-wide context: Previous work identified some 120 million unique TCR beta sequences from around 200 million T cells.

Whole-study results and caveats: Cytomegalovirus-associated status was assigned to about 170 TCR beta chains. Earlier analysis yielded a pattern in which most TCR beta V segments were productive about 90% or about 30% of the time.

PCR amplification relied on 60 Vbeta primers (plus 13 Jbeta primers). Here immunoSEQ multiplex PCR was the method, and the copy in TCRdb shows in-frame clones only, minus some. Found here are 150,000 or so clones, over 60% of them singletons; the top ten hold 3% to 4%. Comments on this clone: Its target is not known.

This CDR3 has 14 amino acids. V was pared by 4 bases and J by 5 bases, with 2 bases of the junction left unmatched. CDR1 LNHDA and CDR2 SQIVND come from the germline V gene (reference sequence). Sequencing was done on a sample of PBMCs. The V call is TRBV19, the J call TRBJ1-5, with 10 bases identical to TRBD1. The clonotype comes from a woman in her thirties or forties in good health and CMV-seronegative. The CDR3 nucleotides read TGTGCCAGTAGTACGACAGGGGGCGATCAGCCCCAGCATTTT. The encoded protein is CASSTTGGDQPQHF. Full variable domain (rest looked up from reference TRBV19 and TRBJ1-5): DGGITQSPKYLFRKEGQNVTLSCEQNLNHDAMYWYRQDPGQGLRLIYYSQIVNDFQKGDIAEGYSVSREKKESFPLTVTSAQKNPTAFYLCASSTTGGDQPQHFGDGTRLSIL.